This T cell receptor (beta chain) was sequenced in a study of a mutant IDH1 vaccine in newly diagnosed glioma. Whole-study context: The study held visit V12 at week 35 and visit V13 at week 47.

The study's findings and limits: Seemingly, pseudoprogression had no relation to changes in the top peripheral T cell clonotypes.

The repertoire was sequenced with immunoSEQ multiplex PCR; TCRdb's copy has only in-frame clones and lacks some. The repertoire holds about 54,000 clones, around four fifths seen once, with approximately 4% in the top ten. The CDR3 sequence is 19 residues long. Looked up from germline, CDR1 is SGHDT and CDR2 is YYEEEE. V trimming: 1 base; J trimming: 2 bases; junction bases outside the gene matches: 10. Comments on this clone: As yet, its antigen is unknown.

Time point: week 35, safety follow-up. Each dose of the vaccine consisted of 300 ug of mutant IDH1 20-mer peptide, with topical imiquimod. During weeks 1, 3, 5, 7, 11, 15, 19 and 23, patients received eight vaccinations. Donors had new WHO grade 3 or 4 IDH1-mutant, ATRX-lost astrocytomas. This receptor was taken from a woman younger than 35 with glioma. The starting material was PBMCs, obtained from a glioma patient whose treatment included an IDH1 peptide vaccine. The chain has TRBV5-6 and TRBJ2-2; 11 nucleotides match TRBD2. CDR3 DNA sequence: TGTGCCAGCAGCTTGCCGGAACTAGCGGGGGCCCTAAACACCGGGGAGCTGTTTTTT. Its protein is CASSLPELAGALNTGELFF.